What follows describes a single T cell receptor (beta chain). The method was immunoSEQ multiplex PCR; TCRdb's version includes in-frame clones alone and lacks a portion of them. The sample carries 200,000 to 250,000 clones, roughly 90% recorded once. The source of the sample is a study of blood T cell repertoires in COVID-19. The receptor comes from a woman aged 55-75 years with acute or convalescent COVID-19. Specimen: peripheral blood.

The CDR3 DNA reads TGTGCCAGTAGTATAGATTACAGGACTACCAACAATGAGCAGTTCTTC. Translated: CASSIDYRTTNNEQFF. The gene calls are TRBV19 and TRBJ2-1, with a tentative D call TRBD2 (6 bases). Trimming removed 0 bases from V and 5 bases from J, with 14 bases in between. Germline V gene data show CDR1 as LNHDA and CDR2 as SQIVND (reference sequence). The CDR3 is 16 residues long. Based on the CDR3 plus reference TRBV19 and TRBJ2-1, the full variable domain is DGGITQSPKYLFRKEGQNVTLSCEQNLNHDAMYWYRQDPGQGLRLIYYSQIVNDFQKGDIAEGYSVSREKKESFPLTVTSAQKNPTAFYLCASSIDYRTTNNEQFFGPGTRLTVL.